This TCR beta chain was captured by sequencing in a study of graft-versus-host responses after intestinal transplantation. This clone showed up just a few times. Its antigen is still unknown. V dropped 6 bases and J dropped 8; count of bases not matched to a gene: 8. Per germline, CDR1 MDHEN and CDR2 SYDVKM. The CDR3 is 15 residues long. Clones were read by immunoSEQ multiplex PCR, and TCRdb kept only the in-frame ones, dropping some. The table lists fewer than 65,000 clones, more than 80% of them singletons. The clonotype comes from a human donor who was the organ donor for an intestinal transplant. The source was unstimulated CD4+ T cells sorted from spleen or lymph node cells, collected before transplant. This sequence joins TRBV28 and TRBJ2-1, with 12 bases matching TRBD2. Written as DNA, the CDR3 is TGTGCCAGCAGGCCTAGCGGGAGGGCCTTGGATGAGCAGTTCTTC. This sequence encodes CASRPSGRALDEQFF.